This T cell receptor (beta chain) originates from a study of blood T cells in healthy people across ages. Primed by a sample-barcoded 5' primer and a J-beta primer mix, a second PCR proceeded for about 6 to 12 cycles. A single record per CDR3 protein comes from TCRdb applying MiXCR to the 5' RACE reads. This sample has about 1,400,000 distinct CDR3 sequences; approximately 60% occur once, and the top ten carry 6.5% to 8.5%. V was trimmed by 5 bases and J by 6 bases, leaving 14 bases between them. Per germline, CDR1 SGHTA and CDR2 FQGNSA. The CDR3 contains 15 residues. Peripheral blood was drawn, 7.5 to 10 milliliters per donor.

This chain joins TRBV7-2 and TRBJ1-6; no reliable D call. This clonotype was sampled from a man aged 18 to 30 in good health. Sequenced sample: blood. As DNA, the CDR3 is TGTGCCAGCAGCCAGAGAAGGGTTTCTAATTCACCCCTCCACTTT. Protein sequence: CASSQRRVSNSPLHF.